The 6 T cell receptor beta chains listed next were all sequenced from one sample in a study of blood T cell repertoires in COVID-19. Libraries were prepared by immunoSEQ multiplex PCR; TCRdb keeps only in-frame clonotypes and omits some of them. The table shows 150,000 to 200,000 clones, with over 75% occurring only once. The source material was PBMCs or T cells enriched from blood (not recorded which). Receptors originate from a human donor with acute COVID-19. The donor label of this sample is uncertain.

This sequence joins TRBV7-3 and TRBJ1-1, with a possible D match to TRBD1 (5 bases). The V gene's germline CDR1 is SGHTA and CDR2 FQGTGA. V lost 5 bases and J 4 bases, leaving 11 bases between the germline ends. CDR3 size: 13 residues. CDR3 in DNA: TGTGCCAGCAGCCCTAAGGGGCCCACTGAAGCTTTCTTT. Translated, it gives CASSPKGPTEAFF.

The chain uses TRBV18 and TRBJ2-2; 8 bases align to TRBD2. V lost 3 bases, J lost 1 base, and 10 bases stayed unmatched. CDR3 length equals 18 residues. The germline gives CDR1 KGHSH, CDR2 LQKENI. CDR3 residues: CASSPPLGLAGNTGELFF. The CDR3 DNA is TGTGCCAGCTCACCCCCGCTGGGGCTAGCGGGGAACACCGGGGAGCTGTTTTTT.

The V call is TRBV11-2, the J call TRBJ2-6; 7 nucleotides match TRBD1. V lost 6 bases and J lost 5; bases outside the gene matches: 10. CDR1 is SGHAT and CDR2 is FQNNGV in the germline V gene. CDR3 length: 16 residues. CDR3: CASSSNRGSRANVLTF. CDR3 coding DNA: TGTGCCAGCAGTTCCAACAGGGGTAGCAGGGCCAACGTCCTGACTTTC.

The CDR3 sequence is CASTVPGGNTEAFF. The DNA for the CDR3 is TGTGCCAGCACCGTACCAGGGGGTAACACTGAAGCTTTCTTT. This rearrangement joins TRBV5-4 to TRBJ1-1, with TRBD1 matching over 7 bases. Trimming cost V 6 bases and J 2 bases; bases outside gene matches: 7. CDR3 length equals 14 residues. Germline-derived CDR1 and CDR2 are SGHNT and YYREEE (reference sequence).

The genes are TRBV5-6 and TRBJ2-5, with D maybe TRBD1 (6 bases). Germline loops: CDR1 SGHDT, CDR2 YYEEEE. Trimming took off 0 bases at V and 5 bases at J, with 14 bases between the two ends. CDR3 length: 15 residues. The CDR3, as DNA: TGTGCCAGCAGCTTGGAGGACAGATTTTTTGAGACCCAGTACTTC. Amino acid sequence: CASSLEDRFFETQYF.

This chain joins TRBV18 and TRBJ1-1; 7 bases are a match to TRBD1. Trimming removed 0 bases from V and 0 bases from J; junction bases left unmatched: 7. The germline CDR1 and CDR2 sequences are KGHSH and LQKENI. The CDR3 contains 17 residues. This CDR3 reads CASSPPRQGVMNTEAFF. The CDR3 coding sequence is TGTGCCAGCTCACCACCCCGACAGGGAGTAATGAACACTGAAGCTTTCTTT. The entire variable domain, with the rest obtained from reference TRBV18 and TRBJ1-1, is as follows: NAGVMQNPRHLVRRRGQEARLRCSPMKGHSHVYWYRQLPEEGLKFMVYLQKENIIDESGMPKERFSAEFPKEGPSILRIQQVVRGDSAAYFCASSPPRQGVMNTEAFFGQGTRLTVV.